This entry lists 16 T cell receptor beta chains sequenced from one sample in a study of blood T cell repertoires in COVID-19. This table comes from immunoSEQ multiplex PCR, and its TCRdb copy is limited to in-frame clones, with some not included. The table has 250,000 or so clones, 65% to 90% seen once. Source material: peripheral blood. The receptors come from a man in his forties or fifties who had recovered from COVID-19.

The chain employs TRBV5-1 and TRBJ1-1; D may be TRBD1 (5 bases). The CDR3 covers 14 residues. Trimming took 0 bases from V and 8 from J, leaving 14 bases between them. The germline V gene has CDR1 SGHRS and CDR2 YFSETQ. Here the CDR3 reads CASSLDPQVGEAFF. The CDR3 region has the DNA TGCGCCAGCAGCTTGGATCCACAGGTGGGGGAAGCTTTCTTT.

This clone was found a few times. The chain links TRBV24-1 to TRBJ1-2; D is ambiguous. Germline loops: CDR1 KGHDR, CDR2 SFDVKD. Trimming stripped 4 bases from V and 6 bases from J, with 5 bases between. There are 11 residues in the CDR3. The CDR3 loop is CATSEGHGYTF. The CDR3 nucleotides are TGTGCCACCAGTGAGGGCCATGGCTACACCTTC.

The chain combines TRBV5-4 with TRBJ1-2; D possibly corresponds to TRBD1 (5 bases). The CDR3 is 14 residues long. Germline V gene lookup returns CDR1 SGHNT and CDR2 YYREEE (reference sequence). Trimming took off 0 bases at V and 8 bases at J, with 14 bases between the two ends. The CDR3 nucleotides read TGTGCCAGCAGCTTGGCCTCCCAGGGTCGCGGCTACACCTTC. Translated, it gives CASSLASQGRGYTF. Looking up the rest from reference TRBV5-4 and TRBJ1-2 gives the full variable domain: ETGVTQSPTHLIKTRGQQVTLRCSSQSGHNTVSWYQQALGQGPQFIFQYYREEENGRGNFPPRFSGLQFPNYSSELNVNALELDDSALYLCASSLASQGRGYTFGSGTRLTVV.

The V gene is TRBV15, the J gene TRBJ2-1, with TRBD2 identical over 15 bases. The CDR3 length is 15 residues. Germline loops: CDR1 LNHNV, CDR2 YYDKDF (reference sequence). The trim removed 3 bases at V and 10 bases at J, leaving 4 bases unmatched. Here the CDR3 DNA reads TGTGCCACCAGCAGGGGACTAGCGGGGGGCGGCGAGCAGTTCTTC. This encodes CATSRGLAGGGEQFF.

The sample holds one count of this clone. V usage is TRBV21-1 and J usage is TRBJ2-3; whether TRBD1, the table's D call, matches the DNA was not checked. TRBV21-1 is reported as a pseudogene. This CDR3 has 22 residues. The CDR3 nucleotides are TGTGCCAGCAGCAAAGTGCGGGCGGGACAGGGGGCCCATTCCTTACTCACAGATACGCAGTATTTT. This encodes CASSKVRAGQGAHSLLTDTQYF.

The CDR3, as DNA: TGTGCCAGCAGCTTGGGCAGCTCCTACAATGAGCAGTTCTTC. Protein sequence: CASSLGSSYNEQFF. The chain combines TRBV11-2 with TRBJ2-1; no clear D. Germline V lookup: CDR1 SGHAT, CDR2 FQNNGV. The length of the CDR3 is 14 residues. Trimming took off 3 bases at V and 0 bases at J, with 6 bases between the two ends.

The V and J genes are TRBV24-1 and TRBJ2-7, with D possibly being TRBD2 (5 bases). Looked up from germline, CDR1 is KGHDR and CDR2 is SFDVKD. The CDR3 spans 13 residues. The germline V and J ends were trimmed by 3 bases and 0 bases, with 5 bases remaining between them. CDR3 sequence: CATSDGGSYEQYF. The CDR3, as DNA: TGTGCCACCAGTGATGGAGGCTCCTACGAGCAGTACTTC.

The J gene is TRBJ2-5, the V gene TRBV3-1 (or the pseudogene TRBV3-2), with 7 positions matching TRBD2. J lost 5 bases, V lost 4 bases, and 10 bases had no gene match. Per the germline V gene, CDR1 is LGHDT and CDR2 is YNNKEL (reference sequence). The CDR3 loop spans 15 amino acids. CDR3 loop: CASSRPGLGIETQYF. As DNA, the CDR3 is TGTGCCAGCAGCCGGCCCGGACTAGGAATTGAGACCCAGTACTTC.

V usage is TRBV9 and J usage is TRBJ2-7; TRBD1 matches 10 bases. J lost 7 bases, V lost 3 bases, and 7 bases had no gene match. This CDR3 comprises 14 residues. Germline V gene data show CDR1 as SGDLS and CDR2 as YYNGEE. CDR3 loop: CASSAGTGVEEQYF. The CDR3, as DNA: TGTGCCAGCAGCGCCGGGACAGGGGTCGAAGAGCAGTACTTC.

This clone was counted a single time. The gene calls are TRBV19 and TRBJ1-2; no reliable D call. From germline, CDR1 is LNHDA and CDR2 SQIVND (reference sequence). The CDR3 loop spans 15 amino acids. Trimming stripped 3 bases from V and 0 bases from J, with 11 bases between. The CDR3 DNA is TGTGCCAGTAGTATTACACAGATCTCTAACTATGGCTACACCTTC. Translation: CASSITQISNYGYTF.

The chain has TRBV25-1 and TRBJ2-7; D is unclear. V was trimmed by 8 bases and J by 4 bases, leaving 12 bases between them. CDR3 size: 12 residues. Germline V lookup: CDR1 MGHDK, CDR2 SYGVNS. The CDR3 DNA reads TGTGCCAGCGGCCCGACATATTACGAGCAGTACTTC. Translating gives CASGPTYYEQYF.

The chain uses TRBV6-5 and TRBJ2-7; a possible D gene is TRBD1 (6 bases). V lost 8 bases and J lost 6, with 11 bases in between. The CDR3 extends over 11 amino acids. Germline V gene lookup returns CDR1 MNHEY and CDR2 SVGAGI. The CDR3 sequence is CASRRGPEQYF. CDR3 DNA sequence: TGTGCCAGCCGCAGGGGACCCGAGCAGTACTTC.

The chain has TRBV11-3 and TRBJ1-2, with 8 bases lining up with TRBD1. The V and J ends lost 6 bases and 4 bases, in that order; junction bases with no gene match: 7. The CDR3 is 14 amino acids. In germline, CDR1 is SGHNT, CDR2 YENEEA. The CDR3 reads CASSLRTGSYGYTF. In DNA form, the CDR3 reads TGTGCCAGCAGTCTCCGGACAGGGAGCTATGGCTACACCTTC.

There are a few counts of this clone. J is TRBJ1-6 and V is TRBV18, with 11 bases lining up with TRBD1. This CDR3 comprises 15 residues. Trimming at V came to 2 bases and at J to 7 bases, leaving 1 base not matched to a gene. CDR1 and CDR2 (germline): KGHSH, LQKENI. CDR3 bases: TGTGCCAGCTCACCAGGGACAGGGGGAAATTCACCCCTCCACTTT. It codes for CASSPGTGGNSPLHF. The entire variable domain, with the rest obtained from reference TRBV18 and TRBJ1-6, is as follows: NAGVMQNPRHLVRRRGQEARLRCSPMKGHSHVYWYRQLPEEGLKFMVYLQKENIIDESGMPKERFSAEFPKEGPSILRIQQVVRGDSAAYFCASSPGTGGNSPLHFGNGTRLTVT.

The chain couples TRBV5-4 to TRBJ2-7; 7 positions match TRBD1. CDR3 length: 15 amino acids. With V trimmed by 3 bases and J by 0 bases, 6 bases remained unmatched. CDR1 SGHNT and CDR2 YYREEE come from the germline V gene (reference sequence). CDR3 sequence (DNA): TGTGCCAGCAGCTACTCGGGACAGAGCTCCTACGAGCAGTACTTC. It specifies CASSYSGQSSYEQYF.

The chain is built from TRBV3-1 (or the pseudogene TRBV3-2) and TRBJ2-3; 8 bases align to TRBD2. The junction had 16 bases not matched to a gene; V was cut back by 5 bases and J by 3 bases. The CDR3 runs to 18 residues. Germline V gives CDR1 LGHDT, CDR2 YNNKEL (reference sequence). CDR3 in DNA: TGTGCCAGCAGCTTACCCCCGCTTTTAGCGGGGTTTACAGATACGCAGTATTTT. Translation gives CASSLPPLLAGFTDTQYF.